This T cell receptor (beta chain) was identified during a study of neurological immune-mediated disorders (dated by TCRdb to between 2019 and 2020). The study in broad terms: Among the roughly 35 multiple sclerosis patients, relapsing-remitting MS accounted for around 30 and secondary progressive MS accounted for 3. The approximately 96 TCR-beta libraries covered PBMC samples along with longitudinal samples, technical triplicates, and paired sorted CD4+ and CD8+ T-cell subsets. The cohort comprised roughly 69 subjects: around 15 HAM/TSP patients, around 34 multiple sclerosis patients and 20 or so healthy controls. Peripheral blood TCR-beta repertoires from patients with HTLV-I-associated myelopathy (HAM/TSP), patients with multiple sclerosis, and healthy controls were compared in the study using UMI-based sequencing. Paper-wide results and their limitations: The MS cluster was not associated with any clinical or MRI features, and the authors stated that larger cohorts are needed. No identical CDR3 amino acid sequences were found to be shared among expanded clones across subjects, suggesting that TCR-beta repertoires were private in all groups. Repertoires from 18 of 34 MS patients were grouped by phylogenetic analysis into a cluster of related CDR3 sequences, suggesting a possible repertoire-level signature. TCR clonal expansion was highest in HAM/TSP patients and lowest in MS patients, with MS patients falling below even healthy controls.

In the germline V gene, CDR1 corresponds to SGHRS and CDR2 to YFSETQ. The CDR3 measures 15 amino acids from cysteine to phenylalanine. CDR3 DNA only is kept here, 45 bases in frame from base 1. The junction carries 16 bases between V and J, which are trimmed by 3 bases and 4 bases respectively. For unsorted PBMC libraries, 2 million PBMCs were used after storage in RNAlater at -80 degrees C until RNA extraction. Multiple sclerosis patients were enrolled in a US clinical protocol under which disease progression was evaluated by magnetic resonance imaging. Peripheral blood was subjected to Ficoll-Hypaque density gradient centrifugation to isolate PBMCs, which were then cryopreserved in liquid nitrogen. cDNA was synthesized by template-switch 5'RACE using a primer carrying a 10-nucleotide random unique molecular identifier by which each TCR transcript was tagged. Over 200 million TCR-beta sequences, covering 15-18 subjects, were produced in each sequencing run. The RNeasy kit was used for extraction of total RNA. The KAPA Real-time Library Amplification kit was used to amplify TCR-beta VDJ regions with primers for the TCR constant region and the 5'RACE anchor. Sample indexes and Illumina adaptors were added in a first PCR, and a second PCR then increased library yield. The roughly 650 bp TCR product was size-selected on a 2% E-gel SizeSelection system after Ampure bead purification. Before pooling, library quality was assessed on a Bioanalyzer, concentration was determined with Qubit, and library quantification was performed with the Kapa Library Quantification kit. An Illumina HiSeq 2500 sequenced the libraries paired-end 2 x 150 bp. To increase sequence diversity, roughly 24-31% phiX was spiked into each library pool. The source study handled its data this way. The quality-filtered reads were processed with the UMI-based MiGEC pipeline, whose error correction step removed more than 75% of the raw TCR sequences. VDJ genes were aligned to IMGT germline references, and clonotypes were defined by unique CDR3 amino acid sequence plus V-J genes. Clonal expansion, Shannon diversity and CDR3 relatedness were evaluated with VDJtools (CalcPairwiseDistances, ClusterSamples), while phylogenetic trees were built in CLCbio workbench. Expanded clones were defined as having at least 8 unique UMIs, based on coefficient-of-variation modelling across technical triplicates. In TCRdb, the public reads were trimmed at Q25 with fastp and aligned with MiXCR, with productive beta chains retained. Identical CDR3 proteins give one entry, which carries the most common genes and DNA. The V and J calls reflect TCRdb's pipeline rather than the authors' work. The sample table lists tens of thousands of distinct CDR3 sequences, around 1.9% of them with a count of one. The biggest ten clones account for around 2.1% of the sample.

This clonotype was recorded many times. There is no known antigen for this receptor. It has no much larger one-base neighbor in the sample; base qualities were not kept. The sequence was collected from a woman between 35 and 50 years old with multiple sclerosis. The V and J genes are TRBV5-1 and TRBJ1-1; TRBD1 might be the D gene, on 5 matching bases. Sample: PBMCs. The nucleotide sequence is given as TGCGCCAGCAGCTGGGGGAGGGCTGTGGGCACTGAAGCTTTCTTT. Translated, it gives CASSWGRAVGTEAFF.